This T cell receptor beta chain originates from a study of CD8 T cells in ankylosing spondylitis. TCRdb reprocessed the 5' RACE reads with MiXCR, giving one entry per CDR3 protein. Of approximately 240,000 distinct CDR3 sequences in the sample, roughly a tenth were seen once. The CDR3 has 15 amino acids. The V and J ends lost 5 bases and 4 bases, in that order; junction bases with no gene match: 10. From germline, CDR1 is LNHDA and CDR2 SQIVND (reference sequence). The sample taken for sequencing was blood, either unsorted or a sorted T cell fraction (not recorded which). This receptor was taken from a male donor with ankylosing spondylitis or in good health (not recorded which). The rearrangement uses TRBV19 and TRBJ1-1; 7 bases are a match to TRBD1. CDR3 in DNA: TGTGCCAGTAGTCTCCCGACAGGGCGTCCCACTGAAGCTTTCTTT. Its translation is CASSLPTGRPTEAFF.